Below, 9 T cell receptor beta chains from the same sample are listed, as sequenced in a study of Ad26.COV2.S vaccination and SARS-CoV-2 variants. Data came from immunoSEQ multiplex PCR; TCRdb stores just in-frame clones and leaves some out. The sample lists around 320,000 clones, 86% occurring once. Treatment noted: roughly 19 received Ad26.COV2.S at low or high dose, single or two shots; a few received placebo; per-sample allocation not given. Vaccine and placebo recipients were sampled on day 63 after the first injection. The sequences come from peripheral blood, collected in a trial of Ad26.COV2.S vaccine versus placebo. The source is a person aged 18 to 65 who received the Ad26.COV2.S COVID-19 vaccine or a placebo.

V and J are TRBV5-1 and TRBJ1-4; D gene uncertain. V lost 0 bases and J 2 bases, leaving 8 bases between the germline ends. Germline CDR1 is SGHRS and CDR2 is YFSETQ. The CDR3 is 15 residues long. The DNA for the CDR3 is TGCGCCAGCAGCTTGGAAGGAGGGACTAATGAAAAACTGTTTTTT. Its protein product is CASSLEGGTNEKLFF.

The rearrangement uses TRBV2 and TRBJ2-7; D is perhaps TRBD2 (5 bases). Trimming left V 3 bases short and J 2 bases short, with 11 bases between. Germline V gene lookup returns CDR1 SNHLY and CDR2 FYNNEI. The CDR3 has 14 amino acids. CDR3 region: CASSESPGTYEQYF. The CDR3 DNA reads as TGTGCCAGCAGTGAGAGCCCGGGGACCTACGAGCAGTACTTC.

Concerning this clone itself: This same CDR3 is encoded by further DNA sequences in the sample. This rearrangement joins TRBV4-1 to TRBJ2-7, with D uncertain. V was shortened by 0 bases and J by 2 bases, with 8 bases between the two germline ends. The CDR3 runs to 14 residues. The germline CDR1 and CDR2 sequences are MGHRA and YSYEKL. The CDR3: CASSQEGQTYEQYF. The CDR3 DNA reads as TGCGCCAGCAGCCAAGAAGGCCAGACCTACGAGCAGTACTTC.

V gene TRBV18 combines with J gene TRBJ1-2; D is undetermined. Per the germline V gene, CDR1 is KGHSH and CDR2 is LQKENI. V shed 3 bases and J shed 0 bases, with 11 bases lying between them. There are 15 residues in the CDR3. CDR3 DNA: TGTGCCAGCTCACCCGGGCCTACGTCTAACTATGGCTACACCTTC. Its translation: CASSPGPTSNYGYTF.

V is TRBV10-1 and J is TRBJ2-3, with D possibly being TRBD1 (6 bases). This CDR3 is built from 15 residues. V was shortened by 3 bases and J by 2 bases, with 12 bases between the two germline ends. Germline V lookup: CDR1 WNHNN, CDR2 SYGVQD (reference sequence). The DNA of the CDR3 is TGCGCCAGCAGTGACGGACAGCCCGCCACAGATACGCAGTATTTT. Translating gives CASSDGQPATDTQYF.

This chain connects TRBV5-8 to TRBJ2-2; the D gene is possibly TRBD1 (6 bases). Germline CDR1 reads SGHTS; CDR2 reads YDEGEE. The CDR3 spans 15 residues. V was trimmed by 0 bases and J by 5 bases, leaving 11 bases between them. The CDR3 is CASSLGQVRTGELFF. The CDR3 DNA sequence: TGTGCCAGCAGCTTGGGACAGGTCAGGACCGGGGAGCTGTTTTTT.

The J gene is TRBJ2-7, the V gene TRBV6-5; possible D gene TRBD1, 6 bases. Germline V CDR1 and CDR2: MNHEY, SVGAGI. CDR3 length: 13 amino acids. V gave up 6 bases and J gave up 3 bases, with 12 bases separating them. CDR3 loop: CASRQGKDYEQYF. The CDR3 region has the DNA TGTGCCAGCAGACAGGGAAAGGACTACGAGCAGTACTTC.

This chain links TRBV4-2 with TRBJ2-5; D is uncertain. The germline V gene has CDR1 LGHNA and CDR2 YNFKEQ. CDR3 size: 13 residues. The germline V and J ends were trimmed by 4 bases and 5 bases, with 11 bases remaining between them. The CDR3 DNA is TGTGCCAGCAGCCGGGATAGGCTGGAGACCCAGTACTTC. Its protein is CASSRDRLETQYF.

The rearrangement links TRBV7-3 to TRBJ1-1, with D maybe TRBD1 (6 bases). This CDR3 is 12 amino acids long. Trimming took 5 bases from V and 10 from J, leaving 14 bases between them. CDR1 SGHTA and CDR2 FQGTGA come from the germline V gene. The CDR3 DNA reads TGTGCCAGCAGCCCCGGAGGGGGGGGAGCTTTCTTT. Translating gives CASSPGGGGAFF.